The 11 T cell receptor beta chains given below trace back to one sample, sequenced in a study of T cell responses to AZD1222 COVID-19 vaccine. Libraries were prepared by immunoSEQ multiplex PCR; TCRdb keeps only in-frame clonotypes and omits some of them. The table includes tens of thousands of clones, more than 75% detected once. Sequences were derived from peripheral blood, sampled 28 days after the second AZD1222 dose. These receptors were obtained from an adult who received the AZD1222 COVID-19 vaccine.

This clone was detected only a few times. The chain carries TRBV29-1 and TRBJ2-3; TRBD2 matches 10 bases. V trimming: 2 bases; J trimming: 4 bases; junction bases outside the gene matches: 9. Germline CDR1 is SQVTM and CDR2 is ANQGSEA. The CDR3 is made up of 16 amino acids. The CDR3 DNA reads TGCAGCGTTGAAAATCGCCTAGCGGGAGTCCCAGATACGCAGTATTTT. Protein sequence: CSVENRLAGVPDTQYF.

The J gene is TRBJ1-1, the V gene TRBV7-9; weak D call: TRBD1 (5 bases). Per germline, CDR1 SEHNR and CDR2 FQNEAQ (reference sequence). The CDR3 sequence is 16 residues long. V shed 3 bases and J shed 3 bases, with 17 bases lying between them. This chain's CDR3 is CASSFDSLLVHTEAFF. The CDR3 nucleotides are TGTGCCAGCAGCTTTGACAGTTTATTAGTGCACACTGAAGCTTTCTTT.

The chain carries TRBV5-3 and TRBJ2-7, with TRBD1 identical over 7 bases. Being an ORF, TRBV5-3 has a function that is uncertain. The V segment lost 4 bases and the J segment 2 bases; nucleotides outside the gene matches: 12. This CDR3 has 16 amino acids. CDR3 residues: CARSKPPSTGTYEQYF. The DNA for the CDR3 is TGTGCCAGAAGCAAACCCCCTTCGACAGGGACCTACGAGCAGTACTTC.

The sample holds a few counts of this clone. The J gene is TRBJ1-5, the V gene TRBV19; the D is unclear. V was cut by 6 bases and J by 5 bases, with 11 bases left in between. The CDR3 sequence is 13 residues long. Germline assignment: CDR1 LNHDA and CDR2 SQIVND (reference sequence). CDR3 sequence: CASRAVQHQPQHF. The CDR3, as DNA: TGTGCCAGTAGGGCCGTCCAGCATCAGCCCCAGCATTTT.

Written as DNA, the CDR3 is TGTGCCAGTAGAGCGAAGACGAACACTGAAGCTTTCTTT. Protein product: CASRAKTNTEAFF. The chain recombines TRBV12-3 or TRBV12-4 with TRBJ1-1; D is ambiguous. The CDR3 is made up of 13 amino acids. Trimming stripped 9 bases from V and 1 base from J, with 12 bases between.

The rearrangement links TRBV29-1 to TRBJ2-2; a possible D gene is TRBD1 (6 bases). Germline V lookup: CDR1 SQVTM, CDR2 ANQGSEA. V lost 5 bases and J lost 7, with 14 bases in between. The CDR3 sequence is 13 residues long. CDR3 amino acids: CSVKGVNYGELFF. CDR3 DNA: TGCAGCGTTAAGGGGGTAAACTACGGGGAGCTGTTTTTT.

The chain couples TRBV12-3 or TRBV12-4 to TRBJ2-4; 8 bases match TRBD1. CDR3 size: 12 residues. V shed 2 bases, J shed 9 bases, and the junction held 0 bases outside the gene matches. DNA for the CDR3: TGTGCCAGCAGTTTAACAGGGGGCATTCAGTACTTC. Translated, it gives CASSLTGGIQYF.

This rearrangement joins TRBV12-3 or TRBV12-4 to TRBJ1-3; 7 positions agree with TRBD1. J was trimmed by 9 bases and V by 5 bases; bases with no gene match: 7. The CDR3 contains 13 residues. In nucleotides, the CDR3 is TGTGCCAGCAGTCCCCGAGACAGGGCCACCATATATTTT. Encoded protein: CASSPRDRATIYF.

The V call is TRBV6-5, the J call TRBJ2-2; weak D call: TRBD2 (6 bases). This CDR3 contains 14 residues. V gave up 1 base and J gave up 6 bases, with 9 bases separating them. Germline values: CDR1 MNHEY, CDR2 SVGAGI. This chain's CDR3 is CASSYFPGAGELFF. DNA for the CDR3: TGTGCCAGCAGTTACTTCCCGGGAGCCGGGGAGCTGTTTTTT.

This clone was picked up many times. The V gene is TRBV6-2 or TRBV6-3, the J gene TRBJ1-1; D is unclear. Looked up from germline, CDR1 is MNHEY and CDR2 is SVGEGT. CDR3 size: 12 residues. Between the trimmed V and J ends, which lost 4 bases and 4 bases, there was a span of 7 bases. CDR3 protein: CASSLTGTEAFF. CDR3 coding DNA: TGTGCCAGCAGTTTGACCGGCACTGAAGCTTTCTTT.

A few counts support this clone. V usage is TRBV19 and J usage is TRBJ2-1; D unresolved. Trimming removed 5 bases from V and 3 bases from J, with 2 bases in between. The CDR3 sequence is 11 residues long. From germline, CDR1 is LNHDA and CDR2 SQIVND (reference sequence). The CDR3 DNA is TGTGCCAGTAGTGACTACAATGAGCAGTTCTTC. Amino acid sequence: CASSDYNEQFF.